This T cell receptor beta chain was identified in a study of identical twins. This clonotype has ten or more counts. Its target is not known. Whole-study findings and limits: Excess sharing between twins was weaker in beta out-of-frame sequences.

TCRdb ran MiXCR on the 5' RACE reads and lists one entry per CDR3 protein. The sample contains some 500,000 distinct CDR3 sequences, approximately 14% of which appear only once. Germline trimming cut 3 bases from V and 4 bases from J; bases unmatched to any gene: 2. Germline V lookup: CDR1 SQVTM, CDR2 ANQGSEA. The CDR3 has 14 residues. This sample also belongs to another study, concerning yellow fever vaccine responses in identical twins.

V gene TRBV29-1 combines with J gene TRBJ2-7, with 14 positions matching TRBD2. The origin of this receptor is a young woman in good health. The specimen was CD4+ T cells sorted from blood. The CDR3 reads CSVDRLAGGYEQYF. The CDR3 bases are TGCAGCGTTGATCGACTAGCGGGAGGGTACGAGCAGTACTTC.